The 24 T cell receptor beta chains below come from one sample, sequenced in a study of T cell clones after liver transplantation. The repertoire was sequenced with immunoSEQ multiplex PCR; TCRdb's copy has only in-frame clones and lacks some. The data hold 55,000 or so clones, with 71% observed a single time. Specimen: CD4+ T cells from blood, collected before liver transplant. These receptors came from a human donor who received a liver transplant.

This clone was recorded a few times. This chain links TRBV5-6 with TRBJ2-7; the D gene is possibly TRBD2 (6 bases). The CDR3 spans 14 residues. CDR1 and CDR2 (germline): SGHDT, YYEEEE. With 4 bases removed from V and 4 bases from J, the gap between germline ends came to 15 bases. CDR3 residues: CASSGGYGKYEQYF. CDR3 coding DNA: TGTGCCAGCAGCGGGGGGTACGGGAAATACGAGCAGTACTTC.

This clone was seen a few times. This sequence joins TRBV10-3 and TRBJ1-1; 7 nucleotides align to TRBD1. Unmatched junction bases numbered 9, after V lost 8 bases and J lost 6 bases. Germline-derived CDR1 and CDR2 are ENHRY and SYGVKD. The CDR3 spans 13 residues. The chain's CDR3 is CAIGRDRVSEAFF. The CDR3 bases are TGTGCCATCGGAAGAGACAGGGTCTCTGAAGCTTTCTTT.

The chain is built from TRBV13 and TRBJ2-7; 8 positions agree with TRBD2. J lost 4 bases, V lost 5 bases, and 10 bases had no gene match. In germline, CDR1 is PRHDT, CDR2 FYEKMQ (reference sequence). The CDR3 is 15 residues long. CDR3 in DNA: TGTGCCAGCAGCCAACGTAGCGGGAATACTTACGAGCAGTACTTC. It specifies CASSQRSGNTYEQYF.

The chain employs TRBV6-1 and TRBJ1-1; TRBD1 aligns across 11 bases. V was clipped by 2 bases and J by 11 bases; unmatched bases: 7. This CDR3 spans 14 amino acids. Germline values: CDR1 MNHNS, CDR2 SASEGT. The CDR3 DNA is TGTGCCAGCAGTGAACGGTGGGACAGGGGGGTTGCTTTCTTT. This translates into CASSERWDRGVAFF.

V gene TRBV5-6 combines with J gene TRBJ1-2, with D possibly matching TRBD1 (5 bases). The germline CDR1 and CDR2 sequences are SGHDT and YYEEEE. CDR3 size: 13 residues. V lost 0 bases to trimming and J lost 6 bases, with 9 bases between them. CDR3 coding DNA: TGTGCCAGCAGCTTGGTCGGGGGAGATGGCTACACCTTC. This gives the protein CASSLVGGDGYTF.

DNA of the CDR3: TGTGCCAGCAGCCAAGAGGTGACAGGGGACTATGGCTACACCTTC. This encodes CASSQEVTGDYGYTF. The chain has TRBV14 and TRBJ1-2; 8 bases align to TRBD1. The CDR3 loop spans 15 amino acids. Germline CDR1 and CDR2: SGHDN and FVKESK. Germline trimming cut 0 bases from V and 3 bases from J; bases unmatched to any gene: 3.

This clone was recorded a few times. The chain carries TRBV2 and TRBJ1-1, with D possibly being TRBD1 (5 bases). The ends were cut back, 7 bases at V and 0 bases at J, with 9 bases in the middle. CDR1 and CDR2 (germline): SNHLY, FYNNEI. This CDR3 comprises 13 residues. The CDR3 sequence is CASNRDLNTEAFF. The CDR3 nucleotides read TGTGCCAGCAATAGGGACTTGAACACTGAAGCTTTCTTT.

The CDR3 DNA follows: TGCGCCAGCGGGGGGGTCTCAGGGTACGATGAGCAGTTCTTC. Its protein is CASGGVSGYDEQFF. The rearrangement joins TRBV4-1 to TRBJ2-1; 7 nucleotides line up with TRBD2. The germline gives CDR1 MGHRA, CDR2 YSYEKL. This CDR3 region has 14 residues. Germline trimming cut 8 bases from V and 8 bases from J; bases unmatched to any gene: 12.

This clone was counted at least ten times. The chain combines TRBV15 with TRBJ1-2; weak D call: TRBD1 (5 bases). Germline CDR1 LNHNV, CDR2 YYDKDF (reference sequence). The CDR3 has 14 amino acids. V shed 1 base and J shed 5 bases, with 11 bases lying between them. CDR3 in amino acids: CATSRGGTGYGYTF. Here the CDR3 DNA reads TGTGCCACCAGCAGAGGCGGGACGGGGTATGGCTACACCTTC.

The V and J genes are TRBV6-6 and TRBJ2-1, with 10 bases aligning to TRBD1. J was trimmed by 6 bases and V by 5 bases; bases with no gene match: 4. Germline assignment: CDR1 MNHNY and CDR2 SVGAGI (reference sequence). The CDR3 length is 14 residues. The CDR3 DNA sequence: TGTGCCAGCAGTGGACAGGGGGAACTCAATGAGCAGTTCTTC. It encodes CASSGQGELNEQFF.

This clone was seen a few times. The CDR3 is CASSLGETVNYGYTF. For the CDR3, the DNA is TGTGCCAGCAGCTTAGGAGAGACAGTTAACTATGGCTACACCTTC. The chain couples TRBV7-9 to TRBJ1-2, with TRBD1 as a possible D gene (5 bases). Germline lookup yields CDR1 SEHNR and CDR2 FQNEAQ (reference sequence). CDR3 length: 15 amino acids. V was shortened by 1 base and J by 1 base, with 10 bases between the two germline ends.

J is TRBJ2-7 and V is TRBV7-9; TRBD1 matches at 7 bases. Germline V gives CDR1 SEHNR, CDR2 FQNEAQ (reference sequence). There are 14 residues in the CDR3. V lost 1 base, J lost 4 bases, and 4 bases stayed unmatched. The CDR3 sequence: CASSLVGQTYEQYF. DNA of the CDR3: TGTGCCAGCAGCTTAGTGGGACAGACTTACGAGCAGTACTTC.

This clone has just a few counts. The DNA for the CDR3 is TGTGCCACCAGCAGAGACCTGGACAGCCCTACCCTTGGGGCCAACGTCCTGACTTTC. It codes for CATSRDLDSPTLGANVLTF. The chain has TRBV15 and TRBJ2-6, with D possibly TRBD1 on 6 matching bases. This CDR3 region has 19 residues. CDR1 is LNHNV, CDR2 YYDKDF, per germline (reference sequence). V was clipped by 0 bases and J by 3 bases, with 18 bases between them.

The V and J genes are TRBV18 and TRBJ2-3, with 16 bases lining up with TRBD2. The V segment lost 0 bases and the J segment 0 bases; nucleotides outside the gene matches: 0. The CDR3 extends over 18 amino acids. Germline V CDR1 and CDR2: KGHSH, LQKENI. In nucleotides, the CDR3 is TGTGCCAGCTCACCACCGGGACTAGCGGGGGGGAGCACAGATACGCAGTATTTT. Protein: CASSPPGLAGGSTDTQYF.

This chain connects TRBV6-1 to TRBJ2-1; no clear D gene. V lost 5 bases and J 9 bases, leaving 5 bases between the germline ends. CDR3 length: 10 residues. The germline gives CDR1 MNHNS, CDR2 SASEGT. The CDR3, as DNA: TGTGCCAGCAGTTCCATTGAGCAGTTCTTC. Residues: CASSSIEQFF.

The chain employs TRBV7-3 and TRBJ1-1, with 10 nucleotides matching TRBD1. The CDR3 has 16 residues. Germline loops: CDR1 SGHTA, CDR2 FQGTGA. Germline trimming cut 5 bases from V and 1 base from J; bases unmatched to any gene: 7. The chain's CDR3 is CASSLRDRGSNTEAFF. DNA of the CDR3: TGTGCCAGCAGCCTCCGGGACAGGGGTTCGAACACTGAAGCTTTCTTT.

The genes are TRBV9 and TRBJ2-1, with D maybe TRBD1 (5 bases). The germline CDR1 and CDR2 sequences are SGDLS and YYNGEE. V lost 4 bases and J 6 bases, leaving 8 bases between the germline ends. CDR3 length equals 12 residues. This chain's CDR3 is CASSQGINEQFF. The DNA for the CDR3 is TGTGCCAGCAGCCAGGGTATCAATGAGCAGTTCTTC.

This chain uses TRBV19 with TRBJ2-3; 10 bases match TRBD1. Per the germline V gene, CDR1 is LNHDA and CDR2 is SQIVND (reference sequence). V shed 4 bases, J shed 1 base, and the junction held 8 bases outside the gene matches. The CDR3 has 17 amino acids. The DNA for the CDR3 is TGTGCCAGTAGTAGAAGACAGGGGGCGCGGGGCACAGATACGCAGTATTTT. Translating gives CASSRRQGARGTDTQYF.

This rearrangement joins TRBV20-1 to TRBJ1-2, with D tentatively TRBD1 (6 bases). This CDR3 spans 11 amino acids. Germline assignment: CDR1 DFQATT and CDR2 SNEGSKA (reference sequence). CDR3 in amino acids: CLFTDSYGYTF. CDR3 DNA: TGCTTGTTTACGGACAGTTATGGCTACACCTTC.

The CDR3 bases are TGTGCCAGCAGCTTCAATGGACAAGCAACTAATGAAAAACTGTTTTTT. Translation gives CASSFNGQATNEKLFF. This rearrangement joins TRBV7-2 to TRBJ1-4; possible D gene TRBD1, 5 bases. V dropped 3 bases and J dropped 0 bases, with 11 bases sitting between them. Germline lookup yields CDR1 SGHTA and CDR2 FQGNSA. The CDR3 sequence is 16 residues long.

This clone has only one observation. The gene calls are TRBV7-8 and TRBJ2-7; D gene ambiguous. Germline lookup yields CDR1 SGHVS and CDR2 FQNEAQ. The CDR3 is 13 residues long. Trimming pared 4 bases from V and 1 base from J, leaving 8 bases between. CDR3 loop: CASSYSGSYEQYF. The CDR3 coding sequence is TGTGCCAGCAGCTACTCAGGATCCTACGAGCAGTACTTC. Drawing the rest from reference TRBV7-8 and TRBJ2-7, the complete variable domain is GAGVSQSPRYKVAKRGQDVALRCDPISGHVSLFWYQQALGQGPEFLTYFQNEAQLDKSGLPSDRFFAERPEGSVSTLKIQRTQQEDSAVYLCASSYSGSYEQYFGPGTRLTVT.

V usage is TRBV7-2 and J usage is TRBJ2-1; 7 nucleotides align to TRBD2. In germline, CDR1 is SGHTA, CDR2 FQGNSA. CDR3 length equals 15 residues. V trimming: 1 base; J trimming: 4 bases; junction bases outside the gene matches: 4. The CDR3 coding sequence is TGTGCCAGCAGCTTAGTAGGGACTACTTACAATGAGCAGTTCTTC. Its translation is CASSLVGTTYNEQFF.

In its sample, this clone was seen once. The V gene is TRBV6-1, the J gene TRBJ2-1; 11 positions match TRBD2. Germline loops: CDR1 MNHNS, CDR2 SASEGT. Trimming cost V 10 bases and J 3 bases; bases outside gene matches: 8. CDR3 length: 15 residues. The CDR3 loop is CATFSGGAGYNEQFF. CDR3 bases: TGTGCCACCTTTAGCGGGGGGGCTGGCTACAATGAGCAGTTCTTC.

The chain recombines TRBV21-1 with TRBJ1-6. TRBV21-1 is deemed a pseudogene. The CDR3 sequence is 17 residues long. The CDR3 protein is CASSKEKESSYNSPLHF. As DNA, the CDR3 is TGTGCCAGCAGCAAAGAAAAGGAGAGCTCCTATAATTCACCCCTCCACTTT.